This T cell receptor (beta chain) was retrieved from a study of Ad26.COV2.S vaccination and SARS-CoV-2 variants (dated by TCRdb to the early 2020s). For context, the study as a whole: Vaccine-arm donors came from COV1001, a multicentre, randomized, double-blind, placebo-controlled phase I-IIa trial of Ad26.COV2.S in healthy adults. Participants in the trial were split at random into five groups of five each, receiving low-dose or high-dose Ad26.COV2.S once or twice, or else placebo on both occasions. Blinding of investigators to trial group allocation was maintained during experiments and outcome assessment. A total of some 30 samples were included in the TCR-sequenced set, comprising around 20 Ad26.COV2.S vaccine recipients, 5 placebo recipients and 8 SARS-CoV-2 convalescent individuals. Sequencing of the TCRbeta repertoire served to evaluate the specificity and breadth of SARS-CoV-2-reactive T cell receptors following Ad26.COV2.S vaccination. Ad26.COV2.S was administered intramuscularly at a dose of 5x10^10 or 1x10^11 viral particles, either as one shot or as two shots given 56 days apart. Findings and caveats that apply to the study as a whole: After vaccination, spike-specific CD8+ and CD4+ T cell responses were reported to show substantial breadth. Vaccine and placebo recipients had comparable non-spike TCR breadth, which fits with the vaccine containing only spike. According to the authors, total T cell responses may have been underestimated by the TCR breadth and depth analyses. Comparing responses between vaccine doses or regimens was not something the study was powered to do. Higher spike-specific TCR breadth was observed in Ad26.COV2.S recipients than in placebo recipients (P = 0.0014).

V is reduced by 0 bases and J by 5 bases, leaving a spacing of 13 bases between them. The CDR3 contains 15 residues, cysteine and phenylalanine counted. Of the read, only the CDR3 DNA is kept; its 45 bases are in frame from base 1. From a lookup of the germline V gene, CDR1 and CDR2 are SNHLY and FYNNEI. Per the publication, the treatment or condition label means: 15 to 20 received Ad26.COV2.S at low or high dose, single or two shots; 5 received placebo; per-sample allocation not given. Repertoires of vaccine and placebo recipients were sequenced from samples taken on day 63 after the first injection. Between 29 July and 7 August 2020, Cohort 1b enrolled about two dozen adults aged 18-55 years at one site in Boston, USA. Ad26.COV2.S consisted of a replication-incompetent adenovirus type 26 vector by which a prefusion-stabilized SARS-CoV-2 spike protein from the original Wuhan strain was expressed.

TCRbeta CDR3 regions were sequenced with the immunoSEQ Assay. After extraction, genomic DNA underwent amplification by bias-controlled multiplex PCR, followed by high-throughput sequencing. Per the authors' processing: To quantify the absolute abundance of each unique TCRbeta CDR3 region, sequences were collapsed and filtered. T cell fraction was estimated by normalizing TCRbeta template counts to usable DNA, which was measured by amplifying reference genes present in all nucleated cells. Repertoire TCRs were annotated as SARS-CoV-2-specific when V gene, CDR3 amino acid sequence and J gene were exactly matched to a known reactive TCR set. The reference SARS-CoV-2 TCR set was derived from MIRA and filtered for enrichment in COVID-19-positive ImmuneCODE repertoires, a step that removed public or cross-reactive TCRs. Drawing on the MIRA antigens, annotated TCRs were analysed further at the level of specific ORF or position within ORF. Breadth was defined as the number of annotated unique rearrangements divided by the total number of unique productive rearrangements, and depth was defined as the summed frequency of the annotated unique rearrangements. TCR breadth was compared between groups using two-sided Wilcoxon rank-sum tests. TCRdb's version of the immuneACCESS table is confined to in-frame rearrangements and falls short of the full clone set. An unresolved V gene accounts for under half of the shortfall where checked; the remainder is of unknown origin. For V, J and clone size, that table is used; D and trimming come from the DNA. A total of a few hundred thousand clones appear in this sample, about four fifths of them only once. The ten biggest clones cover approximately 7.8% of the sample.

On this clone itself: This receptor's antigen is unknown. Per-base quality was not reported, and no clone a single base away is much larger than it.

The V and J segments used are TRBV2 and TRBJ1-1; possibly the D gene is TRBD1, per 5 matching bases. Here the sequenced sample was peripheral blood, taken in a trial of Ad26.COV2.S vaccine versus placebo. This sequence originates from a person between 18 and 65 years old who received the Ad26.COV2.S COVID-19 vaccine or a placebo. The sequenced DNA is TGTGCCAGCAGTGAAGCGGCCGGGGGAGGGACTGAAGCTTTCTTT. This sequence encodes CASSEAAGGGTEAFF. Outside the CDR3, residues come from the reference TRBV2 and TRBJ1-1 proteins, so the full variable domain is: EPEVTQTPSHQVTQMGQEVILRCVPISNHLYFYWYRQILGQKVEFLVSFYNNEISEKSEIFDDQFSVERPDGSNFTLKIRSTKLEDSAMYFCASSEAAGGGTEAFFGQGTRLTVV.